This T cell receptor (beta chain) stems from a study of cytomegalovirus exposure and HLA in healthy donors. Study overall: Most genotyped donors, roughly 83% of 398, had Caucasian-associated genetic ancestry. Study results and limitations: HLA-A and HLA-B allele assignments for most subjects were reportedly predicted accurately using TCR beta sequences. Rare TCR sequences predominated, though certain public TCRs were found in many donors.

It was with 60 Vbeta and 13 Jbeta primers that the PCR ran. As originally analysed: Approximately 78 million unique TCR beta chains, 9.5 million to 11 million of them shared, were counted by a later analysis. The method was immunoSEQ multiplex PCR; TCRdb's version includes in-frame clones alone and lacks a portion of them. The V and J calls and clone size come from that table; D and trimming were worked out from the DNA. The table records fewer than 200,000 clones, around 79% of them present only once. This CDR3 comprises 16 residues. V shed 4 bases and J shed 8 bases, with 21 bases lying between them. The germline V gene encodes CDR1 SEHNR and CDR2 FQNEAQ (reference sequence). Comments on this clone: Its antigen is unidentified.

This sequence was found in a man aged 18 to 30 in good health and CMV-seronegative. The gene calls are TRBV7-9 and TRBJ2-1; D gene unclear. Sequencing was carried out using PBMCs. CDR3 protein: CASSSPPARYSDEQFF. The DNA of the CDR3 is TGTGCCAGCAGCTCGCCCCCCGCTAGGTATTCGGATGAGCAGTTCTTC.